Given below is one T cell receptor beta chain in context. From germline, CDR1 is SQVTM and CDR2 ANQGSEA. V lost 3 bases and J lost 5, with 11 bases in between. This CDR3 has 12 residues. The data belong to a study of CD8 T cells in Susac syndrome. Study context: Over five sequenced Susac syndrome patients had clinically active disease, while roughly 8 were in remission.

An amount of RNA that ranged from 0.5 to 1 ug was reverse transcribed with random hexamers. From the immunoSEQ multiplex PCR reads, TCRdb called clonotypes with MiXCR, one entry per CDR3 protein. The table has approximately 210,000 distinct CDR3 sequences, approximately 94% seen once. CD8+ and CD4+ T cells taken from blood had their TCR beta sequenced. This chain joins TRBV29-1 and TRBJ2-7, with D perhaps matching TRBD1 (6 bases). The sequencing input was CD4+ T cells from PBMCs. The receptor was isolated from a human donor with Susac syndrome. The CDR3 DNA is TGCAGCGTTGAGGGGTACAGGGACGAGCAGTACTTC. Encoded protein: CSVEGYRDEQYF.